The T cell receptor beta chain under discussion was sequenced for a study of blood T cells in healthy people across ages. The study, taken as a whole, reports: The percentage of naive T cells correlated strongly with TCR beta diversity. The unsorted PBMCs prevented any conclusive comparison of naive versus antigen-experienced cells.

It was with a sample-barcoded 5' primer and a J-beta primer mix that a second PCR of about 6 to 11 cycles was run. A 12-random-nucleotide template-switch adaptor tagged each cDNA molecule. TCRdb re-called the 5' RACE reads with MiXCR, one entry per CDR3 protein. The repertoire holds roughly 680,000 distinct CDR3 sequences, with around 20% as singletons. Worth noting for this clonotype: The antigen remains unidentified.

Germline V CDR1 and CDR2: SQVTM, ANQGSEA. V gave up 3 bases and J gave up 6 bases, with 14 bases separating them. This CDR3 is 13 amino acids long. Individuals who donated were healthy Caucasians from Russia aged about 6 to 100. The sample was blood. This sequence was found in a man aged 70 or older in good health. The gene calls are TRBV29-1 and TRBJ1-2, with D tentatively TRBD1 (6 bases). The CDR3 loop is CSVELQGSNGYTF. CDR3 in DNA: TGCAGCGTTGAGCTACAGGGTTCCAATGGCTACACCTTC.